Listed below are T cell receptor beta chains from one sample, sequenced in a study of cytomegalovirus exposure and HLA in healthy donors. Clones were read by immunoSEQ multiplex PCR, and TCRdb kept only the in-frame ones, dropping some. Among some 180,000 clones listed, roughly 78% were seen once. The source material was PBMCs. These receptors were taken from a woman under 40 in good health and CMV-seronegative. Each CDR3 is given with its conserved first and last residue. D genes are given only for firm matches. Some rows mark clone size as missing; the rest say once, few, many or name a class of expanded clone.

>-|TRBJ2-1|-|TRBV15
TGTGCCACCAGTGCCCGAGGGGGGGGGCGGGGCAATGAGCAGTTCTTC
CATSARGGGRGNEQFF
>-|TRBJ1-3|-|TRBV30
TGTGCCTGGAGTGTACGCGGGGTATATGGAAACACCATATATTTT
CAWSVRGVYGNTIYF
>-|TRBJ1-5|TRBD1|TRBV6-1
TGTGCCAGCAGGGACAGGGGGTTAAACAATCAGCCCCAGCATTTT
CASRDRGLNNQPQHF
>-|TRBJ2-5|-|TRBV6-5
TGTGCCAGCAGTTACTCACAGCAAGAGACCCAGTACTTC
CASSYSQQETQYF
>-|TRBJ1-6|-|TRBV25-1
TGTGCCAGCAGTCCCCACAGTGAGACGACTACGAATTCACCCCTCCACTTT
CASSPHSETTTNSPLHF
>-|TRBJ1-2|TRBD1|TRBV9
TGTGCCAGCAGCCCGCGCAGGGGGAACTATGGCTACACCTTC
CASSPRRGNYGYTF
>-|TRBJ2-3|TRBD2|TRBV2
TGTGCCAGCAGTGGCGGGGGGACTGGAGATACGCAGTATTTT
CASSGGGTGDTQYF
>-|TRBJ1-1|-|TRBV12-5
TGTGCTAGTGGTTTGGTACTTTCCCATCAACCTTTAGCTTTCTTT
CASGLVLSHQPLAFF
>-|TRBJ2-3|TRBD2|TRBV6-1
TGTGCCAGCAGCGACCTAGCGGGCACAGATACGCAGTATTTT
CASSDLAGTDTQYF
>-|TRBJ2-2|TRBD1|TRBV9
TGTGCCAGCAGCCTACCCAATGGACAGGGCGTAGACACCGGGGAGCTGTTTTTT
CASSLPNGQGVDTGELFF
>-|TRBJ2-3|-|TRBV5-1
TGCGCCAGCAGCTTGGATACGAGGGGGGGCCGGTATACGCAGTATTTT
CASSLDTRGGRYTQYF
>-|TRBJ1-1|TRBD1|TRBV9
TGTGCCAGCAGCCCGCGGACAGGGCCGAACACTGAAGCTTTCTTT
CASSPRTGPNTEAFF
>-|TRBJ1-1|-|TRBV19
TGTGCCAGTAGTCCCTTTGGGGCCAGCAACACTGAAGCTTTCTTT
CASSPFGASNTEAFF
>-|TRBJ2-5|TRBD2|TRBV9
TGTGCCAGCAGCGTCTGGACTAGCGGGGGCCCCCAAGAGACCCAGTACTTC
CASSVWTSGGPQETQYF
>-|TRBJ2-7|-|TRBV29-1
TGCAGCGCCCGATATCGAGGTTATAACGAGCAGTACTTC
CSARYRGYNEQYF
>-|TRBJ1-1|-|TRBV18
TGTGCCAGCTCACCAGGTAGGGGGTCGAACACTGAAGCTTTCTTT
CASSPGRGSNTEAFF
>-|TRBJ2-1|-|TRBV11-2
TGTGCCAGCAGTCTCTCGGGCTACAATGAGCAGTTCTTC
CASSLSGYNEQFF
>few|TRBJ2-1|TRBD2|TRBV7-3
TGTGCCAGCAGCTTCGGGACTAGTCCCTTTGGCGACAATGAGCAGTTCTTC
CASSFGTSPFGDNEQFF
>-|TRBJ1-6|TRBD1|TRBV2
TGTGCCAGCAGTGCTCCGGGACAGAATTCACCCCTCCACTTT
CASSAPGQNSPLHF
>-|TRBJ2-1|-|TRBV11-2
TGTGCCAGCAGCTTAGATCGACTAGGAGTTGAGCAGTTCTTC
CASSLDRLGVEQFF
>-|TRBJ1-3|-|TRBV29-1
TGCAGCGTTAGGGAGGGGGGTGGAAACACCATATATTTT
CSVREGGGNTIYF
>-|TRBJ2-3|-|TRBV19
TGTGCCAGTAGTATAAGGGGGTCAGATACGCAGTATTTT
CASSIRGSDTQYF
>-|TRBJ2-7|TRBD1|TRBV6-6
TGTGCCAGCAGTAATAACAGGGGGAACTACGAGCAGTACTTC
CASSNNRGNYEQYF
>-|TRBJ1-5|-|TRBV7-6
TGTGCCAGCAGCCCGGGGGGGCCCAATCAGCCCCAGCATTTT
CASSPGGPNQPQHF
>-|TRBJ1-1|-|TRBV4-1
TGCGCCAGCGGGCCGGGGGGCTCGACTGAAGCTTTCTTT
CASGPGGSTEAFF
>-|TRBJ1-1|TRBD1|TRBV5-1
TGCGCCAGCAGCAAACAGGGGGCGAGTACTGAAGCTTTCTTT
CASSKQGASTEAFF
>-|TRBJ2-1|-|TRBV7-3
TGTGCCAGCAGCTACGACCGGGACTACAATGAGCAGTTCTTC
CASSYDRDYNEQFF
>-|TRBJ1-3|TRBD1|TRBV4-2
TGTGCCAGCAGCCAAGGGAGGGGGCTGTCTTCTGGAAACACCATATATTTT
CASSQGRGLSSGNTIYF
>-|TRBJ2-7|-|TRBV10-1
TGCGCCAGCAGTGATCGGGGGTTGGGGGAGCAGTACTTC
CASSDRGLGEQYF
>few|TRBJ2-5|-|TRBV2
TGTGCCAGCAGTGAATTTCTAAGGGGGTCAGAGACCCAGTACTTC
CASSEFLRGSETQYF
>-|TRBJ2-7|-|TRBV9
TGTGCCAGCAGCGTAAGTCTCGCGGCCTACGAGCAGTACTTC
CASSVSLAAYEQYF
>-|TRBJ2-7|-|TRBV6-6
TGTGCCAGCAGTTACTCGAGGGAGCAGTACTTC
CASSYSREQYF
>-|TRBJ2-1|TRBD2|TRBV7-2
TGTGCCAGCAGCCTGTGGACTAGCGGGGGTAACAATGAGCAGTTCTTC
CASSLWTSGGNNEQFF
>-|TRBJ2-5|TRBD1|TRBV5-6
TGTGCCAGCAGCCTGGACAGGGGAGAGACCCAGTACTTC
CASSLDRGETQYF
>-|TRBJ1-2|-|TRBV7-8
TGTGCCAGCAGCTTAGGTACAGCAGCTAACTATGGCTACACCTTC
CASSLGTAANYGYTF
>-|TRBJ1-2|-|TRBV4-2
TGTGCCAGCAGCCAAGAGACGGCTAGTAACTATGGCTACACCTTC
CASSQETASNYGYTF
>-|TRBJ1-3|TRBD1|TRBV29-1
TGCAGCGTTGGACCAGAGACAGGGAGCACCATATATTTT
CSVGPETGSTIYF
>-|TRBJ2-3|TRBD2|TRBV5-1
TGCGCCAGTGGACTAGCGGGGACAGATACGCAGTATTTT
CASGLAGTDTQYF
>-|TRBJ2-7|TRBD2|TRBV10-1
TGCGCCAGCGGTACGGGGGGAACCTACGAGCAGTACTTC
CASGTGGTYEQYF
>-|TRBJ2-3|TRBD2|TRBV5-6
TGTGCCAGCAGCTTGGCCGGGACTAGAAGCACAGATACGCAGTATTTT
CASSLAGTRSTDTQYF
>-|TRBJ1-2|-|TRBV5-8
TGTGCCAGCAGCCTCGGTTCGGGCTACACCTTC
CASSLGSGYTF
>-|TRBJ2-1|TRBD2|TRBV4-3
TGCGCCAGCGGACTAGCGGGGGGAAATGAGCAGTTCTTC
CASGLAGGNEQFF
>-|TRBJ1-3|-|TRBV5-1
TGCGCCAGCAGCTTGGCGCGTGCGGGGCGTGGAAACACCATATATTTT
CASSLARAGRGNTIYF
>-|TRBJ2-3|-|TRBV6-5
TGTGCCAGCAGTCTGGGACACATAAGCACAGATACGCAGTATTTT
CASSLGHISTDTQYF
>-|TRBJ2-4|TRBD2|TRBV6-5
TGTGCCAGCAGTTACTCCGGGACTAGCGGGGTAAAGAAGTACTTC
CASSYSGTSGVKKYF
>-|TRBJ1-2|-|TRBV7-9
TGTGCCAGCAGCTTAGCGTCGCGACAGATCTATGGCTACACCTTC
CASSLASRQIYGYTF
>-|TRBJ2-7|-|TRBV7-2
TGTGCCAGCAGCGGCGGGTACTACGAGCAGTACTTC
CASSGGYYEQYF
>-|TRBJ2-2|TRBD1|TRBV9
TGTGCCAGCAGCCCCATGCAGGGGGCCGGGGAGCTGTTTTTT
CASSPMQGAGELFF
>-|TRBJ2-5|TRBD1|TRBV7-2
TGTGCCAGCAGCGCACGGGCAGGGGGCGGTGGAGAGACCCAGTACTTC
CASSARAGGGGETQYF
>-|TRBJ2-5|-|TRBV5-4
TGTGCCAGCAGCTTGAGCGGGTCTGGAGAGACCCAGTACTTC
CASSLSGSGETQYF
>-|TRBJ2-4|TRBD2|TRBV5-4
TGTGCCAGCAGCCCTTCCATTTGGCGGGGGTTAGCCAAAAACATTCAGTACTTC
CASSPSIWRGLAKNIQYF
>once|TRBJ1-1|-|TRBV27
TGTGCTATCATCCCACCCATAAGGGGCACTGAAGCTTTCTTT
CAIIPPIRGTEAFF
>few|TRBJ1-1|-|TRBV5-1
TGCGCCAGCAGCCTAAGCGGGGGGTCTGGCACTGAAGCTTTCTTT
CASSLSGGSGTEAFF